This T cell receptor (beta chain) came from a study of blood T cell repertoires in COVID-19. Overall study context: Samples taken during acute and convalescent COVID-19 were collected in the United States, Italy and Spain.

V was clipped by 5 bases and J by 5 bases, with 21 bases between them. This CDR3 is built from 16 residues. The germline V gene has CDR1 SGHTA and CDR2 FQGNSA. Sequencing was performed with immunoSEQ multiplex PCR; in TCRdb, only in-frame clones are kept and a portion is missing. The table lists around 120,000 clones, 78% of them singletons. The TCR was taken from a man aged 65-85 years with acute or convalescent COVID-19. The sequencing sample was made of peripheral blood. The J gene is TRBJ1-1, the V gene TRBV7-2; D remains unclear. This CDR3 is CASSLTWPSGGTEAFF. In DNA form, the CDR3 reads TGTGCCAGCAGCCTCACCTGGCCCTCGGGTGGGACTGAAGCTTTCTTT.